One T cell receptor beta chain is described in this entry. No cognate antigen has been identified for it. No base qualities exist here, and no much larger clone lies one base off it. Peripheral blood CD8+ and CD4+ T cells from healthy donors, Susac syndrome patients and multiple sclerosis patients were profiled using high-throughput TCR beta sequencing. The multiple sclerosis controls were treatment-naive patients who had stable or active relapsing-remitting disease and met the revised McDonald criteria. CD8+ TEMRA cells were enriched by FACS, while bulk CD8+ and CD4+ T cells were purified by magnetic negative isolation. Blood was collected in EDTA tubes and processed within 24 hours, with PBMCs isolated through density gradient centrifugation. PBMCs intended for TCR sequencing were frozen in liquid nitrogen and were later thawed in a 37 degrees C water bath. The sorted or isolated CD4+, CD8+ and CD8+ TEMRA cells had a purity of 90% or higher.

This sample was taken from a study of CD8 T cells in Susac syndrome (dated by TCRdb to the late 2010s). In the study overall: Whether CD8+ T cell activation and differentiation in Susac syndrome was antigen driven was tested using repertoire sequencing. The study compared CD8+ T cell repertoire clonality among over 9 healthy donors, approximately 14 Susac syndrome patients and some 16 multiple sclerosis patients.

From the cysteine up to the phenylalanine, the CDR3 has a length of 14 residues. The DNA shown is the 42-base CDR3, in frame from base 1. V was cut back by 4 bases and J by 2 bases, leaving a gap of 11 bases between them. Looking up the germline V gene (reference sequence) yields CDR1 PRHDT and CDR2 FYEKMQ. Overall study results and their limits: The TCR sequencing and HLA analysis was acknowledged to have included a relatively small number of individuals.

RNA was extracted using the RNeasy kit, and roughly 0.5 to 1 microgram was reverse transcribed with random hexamers. The immunoSEQ multiplex PCR assay, covering 54 Vbeta and 13 Jbeta segments, was used to amplify TCR beta CDR3 regions. PCR amplification bias was corrected using a synthetic template baseline for primer optimization and computational correction. Per the authors' processing: Reads were annotated to V, D and J genes according to IMGT and were analyzed with immunoSEQ Analyzer, with only productive sequences retained. Clonality was computed as one minus Shannon entropy normalized by log2 of the number of productive unique sequences. Public and private clones were assessed among the 100 most prevalent clones of each patient and control. Clones were defined as Susac-specific if absent from the healthy and MS cohorts, from 1052 published viral clones and from other ImmuneACCESS disease sequences. TCRdb passed the public sequencing reads through fastp at Q25 and MiXCR, retaining productive beta sequences. Each record represents a unique CDR3 protein, reported with the most common genes and DNA among its rows. In this record, the V and J calls reflect TCRdb's handling and not the investigators' own analysis. The sample yields some 130,000 distinct CDR3 sequences; around 91% were counted once. Of the sample, around 0.24% falls within the top ten clones.

What was sequenced was CD8+ T cells from PBMCs. The TCR originated in a human donor with multiple sclerosis. The chain was built from TRBV13 and TRBJ1-2; TRBD1 is a weak D gene call, 6 bases matching. The CDR3: CASSSTGYNYGYTF. The nucleotides are TGTGCCAGCAGCTCGACAGGCTACAACTATGGCTACACCTTC.